This TCR beta chain derives from a study of CD8+CD57+ T cells in acquired aplastic anemia. The template for TCR beta VDJ and CDR3 sequence profiling was genomic DNA. Each CDR3 protein is one row after TCRdb ran MiXCR on the reads. The sample lists approximately 220,000 distinct CDR3 sequences, around 46% seen once, with 6.5% to 10% in the top ten. This clonotype was seen many times. Patients picked for sequencing had shown CD8+CD57+ cell expansion detected by flow cytometry. Untreated patients provided the blood samples, with no therapy given before sampling. Germline V gene sequence: CDR1 SEHNR, CDR2 FQNEAQ (reference sequence). CDR3 length equals 12 residues. The V end was cut by 3 bases, the J end by 6 bases, with 8 bases between.

This sequence originates from a human donor with aplastic anemia. The rearrangement uses TRBV7-9 and TRBJ1-2; D is unclear. The sample taken for sequencing was sorted CD4+, CD8+, or CD8+CD57+ T cells (not recorded which) from PBMCs. This CDR3 reads CASSFVFHGYTF. Written as DNA, the CDR3 is TGTGCCAGCAGCTTCGTATTCCATGGCTACACCTTC.